The clone carrying this T cell receptor beta chain was observed a few times. This entry belongs to a study of blood T cells in healthy people across ages. Combining a sample-barcoded 5' primer with a J-beta primer mix, a second PCR ran for roughly 7 to 11 cycles. TCRdb re-called the 5' RACE reads with MiXCR, one entry per CDR3 protein. This repertoire shows 750,000 to 950,000 distinct CDR3 sequences, roughly 53% found once; its top ten account for about 38%. The ends lost 5 bases at V and 3 bases at J; junction bases unmatched: 10. The CDR3 is 18 amino acids. The V gene's germline CDR1 is SGHTA and CDR2 FQGNSA.

V and J are TRBV7-2 and TRBJ2-3; TRBD2 aligns across 14 bases. What was sequenced was blood. This clonotype was sampled from an elderly man in good health. The CDR3 sequence: CASSPKATSGRATDTQYF. CDR3 nucleotide sequence: TGTGCCAGCAGCCCAAAGGCGACTAGCGGGAGGGCAACAGATACGCAGTATTTT.